This T cell receptor (beta chain) comes out of a study of blood T cell repertoires in COVID-19. Study context: Some COVID-19 samples were acute and others convalescent; all came from the United States, Italy and Spain. T cells, B-cell-depleted T cells, or PBMCs supplied cDNA or gDNA.

In the original analysis: Reference gene primers were amplified, and this amplification served to estimate nucleated cell counts. Here immunoSEQ multiplex PCR was the method, and the copy in TCRdb shows in-frame clones only, minus some. Clone size and the V and J calls come from that table; the DNA yielded D and trimming. The data hold over 100,000 clones, with 75% to 95% observed a single time. The CDR3 is made up of 15 amino acids. Per germline, CDR1 LNHNV and CDR2 YYDKDF (reference sequence). J lost 6 bases, V lost 0 bases, and 4 bases had no gene match. The chain employs TRBV15 and TRBJ2-7; 11 positions match TRBD1. The TCR was taken from a young man with acute or convalescent COVID-19. The source material was peripheral blood. The CDR3 protein is CATSRDGGTGGEQYF. CDR3 DNA: TGTGCCACCAGCAGAGATGGTGGGACAGGGGGCGAGCAGTACTTC.